These T cell receptor beta chains were read from a single sample in a study of cytomegalovirus exposure and HLA in healthy donors. Libraries were prepared by immunoSEQ multiplex PCR; TCRdb keeps only in-frame clonotypes and omits some of them. Among some 90,000 clones listed, roughly 77% were seen once. Material: PBMCs. The source is a middle-aged man in good health and CMV-seronegative. CDR3s include the opening cysteine and the closing phenylalanine or tryptophan. Fields, in order: D gene, clone size, V gene, J gene, CDR3 DNA, CDR3 protein. The D gene is left open where the match is weak. Where a row states a size, it is once, few, many or the class of an expanded clone; other rows omit it.

d_gene: TRBD2; abundance: -; v_gene: TRBV4-2; j_gene: TRBJ2-3; CDR3nt: TGTGCCAGCAGCCAAGAAGTGTCTAGCGGGGTGTCAGATACGCAGTATTTT; CDR3aa: CASSQEVSSGVSDTQYF
d_gene: TRBD1; abundance: -; v_gene: TRBV6-5; j_gene: TRBJ2-7; CDR3nt: TGTGCCAGCATTAAGACAGGGGGCTCCTACGAGCAGTACTTC; CDR3aa: CASIKTGGSYEQYF
d_gene: TRBD1; abundance: -; v_gene: TRBV7-8; j_gene: TRBJ1-2; CDR3nt: TGTGCCAGCAGCGGCTGGGACAGGATTTATGGCTACACCTTC; CDR3aa: CASSGWDRIYGYTF
d_gene: -; abundance: -; v_gene: TRBV9; j_gene: TRBJ1-6; CDR3nt: TGTGCCAGCAGCGTCGGACAGACAGATAATTCACCCCTCCACTTT; CDR3aa: CASSVGQTDNSPLHF
d_gene: TRBD1; abundance: once; v_gene: TRBV28; j_gene: TRBJ1-1; CDR3nt: TGTGCCAGCAGCCCCGCCGGGACAGGGATCAAAAGGGAAGCTTTCTTT; CDR3aa: CASSPAGTGIKREAFF
d_gene: TRBD2; abundance: -; v_gene: TRBV15; j_gene: TRBJ2-3; CDR3nt: TGTGCCACCAGCAGAGAGCTAGCGGGGGTTGTAGATACGCAGTATTTT; CDR3aa: CATSRELAGVVDTQYF
d_gene: TRBD2; abundance: -; v_gene: TRBV7-6; j_gene: TRBJ2-7; CDR3nt: TGTGCCAGCAGCCCCGGGGGGAGGTTCGAGCAGTACTTC; CDR3aa: CASSPGGRFEQYF
d_gene: TRBD1; abundance: -; v_gene: TRBV2; j_gene: TRBJ2-3; CDR3nt: TGTGCCAGCAGTGGGACAGGGTTTACAGATACGCAGTATTTT; CDR3aa: CASSGTGFTDTQYF
d_gene: TRBD1; abundance: -; v_gene: TRBV5-1; j_gene: TRBJ2-7; CDR3nt: TGCGCCAGCTCAAGGGACAGCTACGAGCAGTACTTC; CDR3aa: CASSRDSYEQYF
d_gene: -; abundance: -; v_gene: TRBV6-1; j_gene: TRBJ2-7; CDR3nt: TGTGCCAGCGGCCGGGGTGACTACGAGCAGTACTTC; CDR3aa: CASGRGDYEQYF
d_gene: -; abundance: -; v_gene: TRBV9; j_gene: TRBJ1-3; CDR3nt: TGTGCCAGCAGCGTAGCAGGGGACGGAAACACCATATATTTT; CDR3aa: CASSVAGDGNTIYF
d_gene: TRBD2; abundance: -; v_gene: TRBV30; j_gene: TRBJ2-2; CDR3nt: TGTGCCTGGAGGGGTCGGGGGGGCGTCACCGGGGAGCTGTTTTTT; CDR3aa: CAWRGRGGVTGELFF
d_gene: -; abundance: -; v_gene: TRBV18; j_gene: TRBJ2-2; CDR3nt: TGTGCCAGCTCACCGAGGCCTGGCACCGGGGAGCTGTTTTTT; CDR3aa: CASSPRPGTGELFF
d_gene: -; abundance: -; v_gene: TRBV6-1; j_gene: TRBJ1-1; CDR3nt: TGTGCCAGCAGTATACTTCGTGCCAGGGAGGCTGAAGCTTTCTTT; CDR3aa: CASSILRAREAEAFF
d_gene: -; abundance: few; v_gene: TRBV15; j_gene: TRBJ1-2; CDR3nt: TGTGCCACCAGCAGAGTGCGGGAGGCCTATGGCTACACCTTC; CDR3aa: CATSRVREAYGYTF
d_gene: -; abundance: -; v_gene: TRBV19; j_gene: TRBJ2-5; CDR3nt: TGTGCCAGTAGTAACTATGGGGGGGCCATTCTAGAGACCCAGTACTTC; CDR3aa: CASSNYGGAILETQYF
d_gene: -; abundance: -; v_gene: TRBV6-5; j_gene: TRBJ1-3; CDR3nt: TGTGCCAGCAGTGCGGAGAATGGAAACACCATATATTTT; CDR3aa: CASSAENGNTIYF
d_gene: TRBD2; abundance: -; v_gene: TRBV7-6; j_gene: TRBJ2-7; CDR3nt: TGTGCCAGCAGCATGACCGGGACTAGCGGCTACGAGCAGTACTTC; CDR3aa: CASSMTGTSGYEQYF
d_gene: -; abundance: -; v_gene: TRBV9; j_gene: TRBJ1-1; CDR3nt: TGTGCCAGCAGCGTAGACCCTGGATATAGCCTGAACACTGAAGCTTTCTTT; CDR3aa: CASSVDPGYSLNTEAFF
d_gene: -; abundance: -; v_gene: TRBV9; j_gene: TRBJ1-1; CDR3nt: TGTGCCAGCAGCCCCCCGGGCAGGGGGAACACTGAAGCTTTCTTT; CDR3aa: CASSPPGRGNTEAFF
d_gene: -; abundance: -; v_gene: TRBV7-6; j_gene: TRBJ2-3; CDR3nt: TGTGCCAGCAGCTCGATAAGGGGATACACAGATACGCAGTATTTT; CDR3aa: CASSSIRGYTDTQYF
d_gene: TRBD1; abundance: -; v_gene: TRBV7-2; j_gene: TRBJ1-1; CDR3nt: TGTGCCAGCAGCCACAGGGGCGAAATTGAAGCTTTCTTT; CDR3aa: CASSHRGEIEAFF
d_gene: -; abundance: -; v_gene: TRBV18; j_gene: TRBJ2-7; CDR3nt: TGTGCCAGCTCACCGGGGGGAAACGAGCAGTACTTC; CDR3aa: CASSPGGNEQYF
d_gene: -; abundance: -; v_gene: TRBV6-1; j_gene: TRBJ2-3; CDR3nt: TGTGCCAGCAGTGGAATGGGACATACTAGCACAGATACGCAGTATTTT; CDR3aa: CASSGMGHTSTDTQYF
d_gene: -; abundance: -; v_gene: TRBV9; j_gene: TRBJ1-1; CDR3nt: TGTGCCAGCAGCCCCATGTCCGGGAACACTGAAGCTTTCTTT; CDR3aa: CASSPMSGNTEAFF
d_gene: -; abundance: -; v_gene: TRBV30; j_gene: TRBJ1-2; CDR3nt: TGTGCCTGGAGGGGACCACCATGGACAGCTATTTGGCCGTATGGCTACACCTTC; CDR3aa: CAWRGPPWTAIWPYGYTF
d_gene: TRBD1; abundance: few; v_gene: TRBV7-9; j_gene: TRBJ2-3; CDR3nt: TGTGCCAGCAGCCCTACATGGACAGGGAGCACAGATACGCAGTATTTT; CDR3aa: CASSPTWTGSTDTQYF
d_gene: -; abundance: -; v_gene: TRBV7-8; j_gene: TRBJ1-2; CDR3nt: TGTGCCAGCAGCTTAGCTGCGGGGGGCGGCTATGGCTACACCTTC; CDR3aa: CASSLAAGGGYGYTF
d_gene: TRBD1; abundance: -; v_gene: TRBV18; j_gene: TRBJ1-5; CDR3nt: TGTGCCAGCTCACCAAGACAGGGGGCTGGTCAGCCCCAGCATTTT; CDR3aa: CASSPRQGAGQPQHF
d_gene: -; abundance: -; v_gene: TRBV13; j_gene: TRBJ2-1; CDR3nt: TGTGCCAGCAGCTTAGGTCTGTCTAGCAATGAGCAGTTCTTC; CDR3aa: CASSLGLSSNEQFF
d_gene: -; abundance: -; v_gene: TRBV1; j_gene: TRBJ2-1; CDR3nt: TGCACCAGCAGCCATCTTACACAGGGTGGGCAGTTCTTC; CDR3aa: CTSSHLTQGGQFF
d_gene: TRBD1; abundance: -; v_gene: TRBV27; j_gene: TRBJ1-1; CDR3nt: TGTGCCAGCAGTTTACACCGGACAGGGGGGTCGGCTTTCTTT; CDR3aa: CASSLHRTGGSAFF
d_gene: -; abundance: -; v_gene: TRBV6-5; j_gene: TRBJ2-7; CDR3nt: TGTGCCACCGCCAACGAACCTAGCTCCTACGAGCAGTACTTC; CDR3aa: CATANEPSSYEQYF
d_gene: -; abundance: -; v_gene: TRBV6-1; j_gene: TRBJ2-5; CDR3nt: TGTGCCAGCAGTGAAGTTAAGAGGGCTATGGAGACCCAGTACTTC; CDR3aa: CASSEVKRAMETQYF
d_gene: -; abundance: -; v_gene: TRBV15; j_gene: TRBJ1-2; CDR3nt: TGTGCCACCAGCAGAGGGGGGGACCTTCCTGGCTACACCTTC; CDR3aa: CATSRGGDLPGYTF
d_gene: -; abundance: -; v_gene: TRBV29-1; j_gene: TRBJ2-3; CDR3nt: TGCAGCGTTTTTATCCCCACCGCTATGGCAGATACGCAGTATTTT; CDR3aa: CSVFIPTAMADTQYF
d_gene: -; abundance: -; v_gene: TRBV5-1; j_gene: TRBJ2-7; CDR3nt: TGCGCCAGCAGCTTAACAGGGTCCTACGAGCAGTACTTC; CDR3aa: CASSLTGSYEQYF
d_gene: TRBD1; abundance: -; v_gene: TRBV2; j_gene: TRBJ1-6; CDR3nt: TGTGCCAGCAGTGGGACAGGGAGTACGAATTCACCCCTCCACTTT; CDR3aa: CASSGTGSTNSPLHF
d_gene: -; abundance: few; v_gene: TRBV2; j_gene: TRBJ2-7; CDR3nt: TGTGCCACCCTTGGTCCGTCAGCGCCCTACGAGCAGTACTTC; CDR3aa: CATLGPSAPYEQYF
d_gene: -; abundance: -; v_gene: TRBV2; j_gene: TRBJ2-5; CDR3nt: TGTGCCAGCCTAGGATACACAGAGACCCAGTACTTC; CDR3aa: CASLGYTETQYF
d_gene: -; abundance: -; v_gene: TRBV13; j_gene: TRBJ2-6; CDR3nt: TGTGCCAGCAGCCTCCCAGGTTCTGGGGCCAACGTCCTGACTTTC; CDR3aa: CASSLPGSGANVLTF
d_gene: -; abundance: -; v_gene: TRBV5-1; j_gene: TRBJ1-4; CDR3nt: TGCGCCAGCAGCGCACAGGGTAAAAATGAAAAACTGTTTTTT; CDR3aa: CASSAQGKNEKLFF
d_gene: -; abundance: -; v_gene: TRBV6-5; j_gene: TRBJ2-4; CDR3nt: TGTGCCAGCAGTTCGGGACTCCGGGGGGCCAAAAACATTCAGTACTTC; CDR3aa: CASSSGLRGAKNIQYF
d_gene: TRBD1; abundance: -; v_gene: TRBV7-9; j_gene: TRBJ1-4; CDR3nt: TGTGCCAGCAGCTCCAGACAGGGGTTTGGAAAACTGTTTTTT; CDR3aa: CASSSRQGFGKLFF
d_gene: -; abundance: -; v_gene: TRBV28; j_gene: TRBJ2-7; CDR3nt: TGTGCCAGCAGTTTAGGGGGAGGGGGGCATTACGAGCAGTACTTC; CDR3aa: CASSLGGGGHYEQYF
d_gene: TRBD2; abundance: -; v_gene: TRBV9; j_gene: TRBJ2-7; CDR3nt: TGTGCCAGCAGCCTCGAATCGGGGGGAGCCTACGAGCAGTACTTC; CDR3aa: CASSLESGGAYEQYF
d_gene: -; abundance: -; v_gene: TRBV10-3; j_gene: TRBJ2-2; CDR3nt: TGTGCCATCAGTGTTTCGGACACCGGGGAGCTGTTTTTT; CDR3aa: CAISVSDTGELFF
d_gene: TRBD1; abundance: -; v_gene: TRBV30; j_gene: TRBJ1-2; CDR3nt: TGTGCCTGGAGTGACAGGGGGCTCTATGGCTACACCTTC; CDR3aa: CAWSDRGLYGYTF
d_gene: -; abundance: -; v_gene: TRBV5-1; j_gene: TRBJ2-7; CDR3nt: TGCGCCAGCAGCTTGGCCGGGAATTACGAGCAGTACTTC; CDR3aa: CASSLAGNYEQYF
d_gene: -; abundance: few; v_gene: TRBV11-2; j_gene: TRBJ2-5; CDR3nt: TGTGCCAGCAGCCCGAGGGTAGGAGGAGAGACCCAGTACTTC; CDR3aa: CASSPRVGGETQYF
d_gene: TRBD1; abundance: once; v_gene: TRBV7-2; j_gene: TRBJ1-2; CDR3nt: TGTGCCAGCAGCCCCGACAGGGGCTATGGCTACACCTTC; CDR3aa: CASSPDRGYGYTF
d_gene: TRBD1; abundance: -; v_gene: TRBV5-1; j_gene: TRBJ2-3; CDR3nt: TGCGCCAGTTCGGGACAGGGAAAACCAGATACGCAGTATTTT; CDR3aa: CASSGQGKPDTQYF
d_gene: TRBD1; abundance: few; v_gene: TRBV6-1; j_gene: TRBJ1-2; CDR3nt: TGTGCCAGCAGACGTGTGAGGACAGGGAAGTATGGCTACACCTTC; CDR3aa: CASRRVRTGKYGYTF
d_gene: -; abundance: -; v_gene: TRBV5-6; j_gene: TRBJ2-7; CDR3nt: TGTGCCAGCAGCTCTGGGCGGGGCTACGAGCAGTACTTC; CDR3aa: CASSSGRGYEQYF
d_gene: -; abundance: -; v_gene: TRBV21-1; j_gene: TRBJ1-1; CDR3nt: TGTGCCAGCACCTCACCCGGACAGGCGGTTGTGAACACTGAAGCTTTCTTT; CDR3aa: CASTSPGQAVVNTEAFF
d_gene: TRBD1; abundance: few; v_gene: TRBV7-2; j_gene: TRBJ2-5; CDR3nt: TGTGCCAGCAGAGGACAGGGGCAAGAGACCCAGTACTTC; CDR3aa: CASRGQGQETQYF
d_gene: TRBD1; abundance: few; v_gene: TRBV5-8; j_gene: TRBJ1-5; CDR3nt: TGTGCCAGCAGCATATGGGCGGGACAGGGTTTTAATAGCAATCAGCCCCAGCATTTT; CDR3aa: CASSIWAGQGFNSNQPQHF
d_gene: TRBD1; abundance: -; v_gene: TRBV6-1; j_gene: TRBJ1-2; CDR3nt: TGTGCCAGCAGTAGAGACAGGGGCTATGGCTACACCTTC; CDR3aa: CASSRDRGYGYTF
d_gene: TRBD1; abundance: once; v_gene: TRBV7-9; j_gene: TRBJ1-4; CDR3nt: TGTGCCAGCAGCCAAGGGGGACAGGACCTCGGGACTAATGAAAAACTGTTTTTT; CDR3aa: CASSQGGQDLGTNEKLFF